This is a list of T cell receptor beta chains from one sample in a study of vaccination effects on CD4 cells after COVID-19. Generated by immunoSEQ multiplex PCR, the TCRdb table keeps only in-frame clones and is missing some. The sample lists tens of thousands of clones, just under 75% occurring once. The antigens for these receptors are not known. The sample consisted of CD4+ T cells from PBMCs cultured without peptide, taken after COVID-19 vaccination. The receptors stem from a human donor who received a COVID-19 vaccine. Both conserved end residues are trimmed from each CDR3. Fields, in order: CDR3 protein, J gene, V gene.

ASSRGQGSSYNEQF,TRBJ2-1,TRBV5-8
ASSWGGTLGDTEAF,TRBJ1-1,TRBV5-8
ASSLVRNTNSPLH,TRBJ1-6,TRBV7-2
ASSVGGAVNTEAF,TRBJ1-1,TRBV5-4
ASSNWGGIAKNIQY,TRBJ2-4,TRBV19
ARSTSGPTIKGTEAF,TRBJ1-1,TRBV5-3
ASSLVGATDIQY,TRBJ2-4,TRBV7-2
ASSPGGLRSDTQY,TRBJ2-3,TRBV9
ASSLLAGGPTGELF,TRBJ2-2,TRBV5-4
SVAILRNEQF,TRBJ2-1,TRBV29-1
ASSLGRLATNEKLF,TRBJ1-4,TRBV5-5
ASSLSATSRDTQY,TRBJ2-3,TRBV27
ASSLLGEEETQY,TRBJ2-5,TRBV5-1
ASSPSAGNTDTQY,TRBJ2-3,TRBV18
ATSREGGNQPQH,TRBJ1-5,TRBV15
ASSVGAGPLSHYNEQF,TRBJ2-1,TRBV9
ASSEAGRYNSPLH,TRBJ1-6,TRBV6-1
ASSGGVPYGYT,TRBJ1-2,TRBV27
ASSYSDRLNSPLH,TRBJ1-6,TRBV6-5
ASSFPEGIHGYT,TRBJ1-2,TRBV28
ASSIPFREGATDTQY,TRBJ2-3,TRBV19
ASSFSSPLH,TRBJ1-6,TRBV7-9
ASSGDGNNEQF,TRBJ2-1,TRBV2
ASSPPDAGPKGDEQF,TRBJ2-1,TRBV18
ASSLFVDTEAF,TRBJ1-1,TRBV12-3/TRBV12-4
ASSLLNSGPRVDTIY,TRBJ1-3,TRBV7-9
ASSLTGLENTEAF,TRBJ1-1,TRBV7-3
ATQGRGRNTIY,TRBJ1-3,TRBV19
ASSFVDRDNEQF,TRBJ2-1,TRBV12-1
ASSVGRGAQRETQY,TRBJ2-5,TRBV9
AWSVTGAGEAF,TRBJ1-1,TRBV30
ASSYSLGGPNEQF,TRBJ2-1,TRBV6-5
ASSQTTGVDGYT,TRBJ1-2,TRBV14
ASSSPGLRAF,TRBJ1-1,TRBV3-1/TRBV3-2
ASSLDISNQPQH,TRBJ1-5,TRBV7-2
ATSDGGGGAQY,TRBJ2-5,TRBV24-1
ASSERTGSYLGELF,TRBJ2-2,TRBV2
ASSTDRLDEKLF,TRBJ1-4,TRBV14
SARQGYGYT,TRBJ1-2,TRBV20-1
ASRDRRGNEKLF,TRBJ1-4,TRBV19
ASPNRGPTDTQY,TRBJ2-3,TRBV5-8
ASTPSGALGYT,TRBJ1-2,TRBV6-6
ASSLNIGRGGRGPYNSPLH,TRBJ1-6,TRBV7-3
ASSLTAYRGSYNEQF,TRBJ2-1,TRBV7-2